The 7 T cell receptor beta chains listed next were all sequenced from one sample in a study of memory CD4+ T cells and cytomegalovirus serostatus. The sort gate was single viable CD3+CD4+CD8-CD45RO+ cells for memory CD4+ T cells. Clones were read by immunoSEQ multiplex PCR, and TCRdb kept only the in-frame ones, dropping some. Of tens of thousands of clones listed, approximately 81% are singletons. Sequenced input: memory CD4+ T cells from blood. The origin of the receptors is an adult in good health and CMV-seronegative. Some clones in this sample may be carry-over from other donors' samples.

This sequence joins TRBV20-1 and TRBJ2-7; D gene uncertain. V was cut by 0 bases and J by 6 bases, with 6 bases left in between. CDR1 is DFQATT and CDR2 is SNEGSKA in the germline V gene (reference sequence). This CDR3 contains 11 residues. The CDR3 here is CSARDGAEQYF. The CDR3 DNA follows: TGCAGTGCTAGAGATGGAGCCGAGCAGTACTTC.

The rearrangement uses TRBV30 and TRBJ1-3; the D gene is possibly TRBD1 (6 bases). From germline, CDR1 is GTSNPN and CDR2 SVGIG (reference sequence). CDR3 size: 14 residues. Trimming took off 0 bases at V and 3 bases at J, with 9 bases between the two ends. In nucleotides, the CDR3 is TGTGCCTGGAGTGTAGGGGGTTTTGGAAACACCATATATTTT. Translation: CAWSVGGFGNTIYF.

This clone was detected only once. This sequence joins TRBV6-5 and TRBJ2-4, with a weak D call TRBD2 (6 bases). Germline lookup yields CDR1 MNHEY and CDR2 SVGAGI. The CDR3 loop spans 14 amino acids. The germline V and J ends were trimmed by 1 base and 6 bases, with 10 bases remaining between them. The CDR3 here is CASSYYGGGNIQYF. CDR3 bases: TGTGCCAGCAGTTACTACGGGGGAGGAAACATTCAGTACTTC.

The V gene is TRBV7-9, the J gene TRBJ1-3, with D hard to call. This CDR3 is 15 amino acids long. Germline assignment: CDR1 SEHNR and CDR2 FQNEAQ (reference sequence). V was cut by 1 base and J by 0 bases, with 7 bases left in between. The CDR3, as DNA: TGTGCCAGCAGCTTAGTCGGCCTCTCTGGAAACACCATATATTTT. Its translation: CASSLVGLSGNTIYF.

This chain joins TRBV4-3 and TRBJ1-2; D unclear. Trimming removed 1 base at V and 3 bases at J, with 9 bases between. Germline CDR1 is LGHNA and CDR2 is YSLEER. The CDR3 covers 14 residues. CDR3 in amino acids: CASSQGARDYGYTF. The CDR3 DNA follows: TGCGCCAGCAGCCAAGGTGCCCGTGACTATGGCTACACCTTC.

The V gene is TRBV7-3, the J gene TRBJ2-1, with D uncertain. This CDR3 is 14 amino acids long. Looked up from germline, CDR1 is SGHTA and CDR2 is FQGTGA. V lost 7 bases and J lost 5, with 15 bases in between. The DNA for the CDR3 is TGTGCCAGCAACTCGGGCCTCCCCGACAATGAGCAGTTCTTC. Its protein is CASNSGLPDNEQFF.

V gene TRBV2 combines with J gene TRBJ2-2, with 8 nucleotides matching TRBD2. This CDR3 spans 16 amino acids. The J segment lost 5 bases and the V segment lost 3 bases, leaving 8 bases of the junction unmatched. Germline CDR1 and CDR2: SNHLY and FYNNEI. CDR3 sequence: CASSEGGGPGTGELFF. The CDR3 DNA reads as TGTGCCAGCAGTGAGGGCGGGGGGCCGGGTACCGGGGAGCTGTTTTTT.